These T cell receptor beta chains were read from a single sample in a study of PD-1 blockade in classical Hodgkin lymphoma. TCRdb's table, derived via immunoSEQ multiplex PCR, lists solely in-frame clones and lacks some. This table has roughly 19,000 clones, 75% to 90% appearing once. Sequencing used peripheral blood mononuclear cells (PBMCs), obtained at baseline. These receptors all come from a human donor with classical Hodgkin lymphoma. Both conserved end residues are part of each CDR3. A D gene is named only where the DNA matches it firmly. Clone size appears in some rows only: once, few, many, or a class for an expanded clone.

CDR3nt | CDR3aa | j_gene | v_gene | abundance | d_gene
TGTGCCAGCAGCCACGACGGACGCACAGATACGCAGTATTTT | CASSHDGRTDTQYF | TRBJ2-3 | TRBV5-4 | . | .
TGTGCCAGCAGTCCCCCAGGACAGGGCCGGGGGGGCTACACCTTC | CASSPPGQGRGGYTF | TRBJ1-2 | TRBV6-1 | . | TRBD1
TGTGCCAGCAGCTGGGTGGACTATGGCTACACCTTC | CASSWVDYGYTF | TRBJ1-2 | TRBV9 | . | .
TGTGCCAGCAGCATTCAGGTGCATGAGCAGTTCTTC | CASSIQVHEQFF | TRBJ2-1 | TRBV7-9 | few | .
TGTGCCAGCAGTTACTACCTAGCGGGGTACGAGCAGTACTTC | CASSYYLAGYEQYF | TRBJ2-7 | TRBV6-5 | . | TRBD2
TGTGCCAGCAGCTCGGGCCACCAAGAGACCCAGTACTTC | CASSSGHQETQYF | TRBJ2-5 | TRBV7-7 | . | .
TGTGCCAGCTCACCTCCAGCTGGTCTAGATTTCACTGAAGCTTTCTTT | CASSPPAGLDFTEAFF | TRBJ1-1 | TRBV18 | . | .
TGTGCCAGCAGTGCGGGACTCTCTTGGGGAAAACTGTTTTTT | CASSAGLSWGKLFF | TRBJ1-4 | TRBV28 | . | .
TGTGCCTTAACAGGGGGCTCTGGAAACACCATATATTTT | CALTGGSGNTIYF | TRBJ1-3 | TRBV30 | . | TRBD1
TGTGCCAGCAGCATACTAGCGCAAGACCAGTTCTTC | CASSILAQDQFF | TRBJ2-1 | TRBV5-4 | . | TRBD2
TGCGCCAGCAGCGCCTCGGGACAGGGGAACCCAAACTATGGCTACACCTTC | CASSASGQGNPNYGYTF | TRBJ1-2 | TRBV5-1 | . | TRBD1
TGTGCCAGCAGCGTAGCATCTAGCGGGGGGGCTACCTACAATGAGCAGTTCTTC | CASSVASSGGATYNEQFF | TRBJ2-1 | TRBV9 | . | TRBD2
TGTGCCTGGAGTCTGACAGGAAATCTAGGCCGCTATGGCTACACCTTC | CAWSLTGNLGRYGYTF | TRBJ1-2 | TRBV30 | . | .
TGTGCCAGCCGACAGACCTCAAACTACGAGCAGTACTTC | CASRQTSNYEQYF | TRBJ2-7 | TRBV19 | . | .
TGTGCCAGCAGTTTATGGGGACAGGGGGCCGGCGGCTACACCTTC | CASSLWGQGAGGYTF | TRBJ1-2 | TRBV27 | . | TRBD1
TGCGCCAGCAGCCCGCTGCCTTATGGGGGACAAGAGACCCAGTACTTC | CASSPLPYGGQETQYF | TRBJ2-5 | TRBV5-1 | . | .
. | CASNHRVAGGNYNEQFF | TRBJ2-1 | TRBV12-1 | . | .
TGTGCCTGGAGTGAGACAGGGCCAGAAAGTGAAAAACTGTTTTTT | CAWSETGPESEKLFF | TRBJ1-4 | TRBV30 | . | TRBD1
TGTGCCAGCAGAAATACAGGACAGGGCTACGAGCAGTACTTC | CASRNTGQGYEQYF | TRBJ2-7 | TRBV28 | . | TRBD1
TGCGCCATCCGCACCCCTAGCGGGGAGAACACCGGGGAGCTGTTTTTT | CAIRTPSGENTGELFF | TRBJ2-2 | TRBV5-1 | . | TRBD2
TGTGCCAGCAGTCCGGGGGGAACCTCCAAAAACATTCAGTACTTC | CASSPGGTSKNIQYF | TRBJ2-4 | TRBV13 | . | TRBD2
TGTGCCAGCAGCCCCAGGGGAGTCGGCTACACCTTC | CASSPRGVGYTF | TRBJ1-2 | TRBV9 | . | .
TGTGCCAGCAGCCAACCAAGGGACGGCCCGAACACCGGGGAGCTGTTTTTT | CASSQPRDGPNTGELFF | TRBJ2-2 | TRBV7-9 | . | .
TGTGCCAGCAGCCAGACTGAGAACACTGAAGCTTTCTTT | CASSQTENTEAFF | TRBJ1-1 | TRBV7-8 | . | .
TGTGCCAGCAGTTCTCCTGGACCAGGCACTGAAGCTTTCTTT | CASSSPGPGTEAFF | TRBJ1-1 | TRBV27 | . | .
TGTGCCAGCAGCGTAGGTATAGGCGGTTACGAGCAGTACTTC | CASSVGIGGYEQYF | TRBJ2-7 | TRBV9 | . | .
TGTGCCAGCAACAGGGGGCATGGCAATCAGCCCCAGCATTTT | CASNRGHGNQPQHF | TRBJ1-5 | TRBV28 | . | TRBD1
TGTGCCAGTAGTATGAGCCAGGGGGCAACCGGGGAGCTGTTTTTT | CASSMSQGATGELFF | TRBJ2-2 | TRBV19 | . | TRBD1
TGTGCCATCAGCCCGGACAGGGGCGGCACTGAAGCTTTCTTT | CAISPDRGGTEAFF | TRBJ1-1 | TRBV10-3 | . | TRBD1
TGTGCCAGCCGACAAGGGACAGGGGATGGCTACACCTTC | CASRQGTGDGYTF | TRBJ1-2 | TRBV6-6 | few | TRBD1
TGCGCCAGCAGTGAGTCTGGGGGGGAGACCCAGTACTTC | CASSESGGETQYF | TRBJ2-5 | TRBV10-1 | . | .
TGTGCCAGCAGCTTATGGCTAGCGGGGCACAATGAGCAGTTCTTC | CASSLWLAGHNEQFF | TRBJ2-1 | TRBV13 | . | TRBD2
TGCGCCAGCAGCTACGAACCAGAGACTGAAGCTTTCTTT | CASSYEPETEAFF | TRBJ1-1 | TRBV5-1 | . | .
TGTGCCAGCAGCCTGGGACAGGTGGGCACAGATACGCAGTATTTT | CASSLGQVGTDTQYF | TRBJ2-3 | TRBV9 | . | TRBD1
TGTGCCAGCCGCGGGGGGCGAGGAGAAACCGGGGAGCTGTTTTTT | CASRGGRGETGELFF | TRBJ2-2 | TRBV6-5 | once | TRBD2
TGTGCCAGCAGTTACTCGACAGGGAGGATAGGAGGCTACACCTTC | CASSYSTGRIGGYTF | TRBJ1-2 | TRBV6-5 | . | TRBD1
TGTGCCAGCGTGTGGGACAGGGTAGAGCAGTACTTC | CASVWDRVEQYF | TRBJ2-7 | TRBV6-1 | . | TRBD1
TGTGCCTGGAGTCCGGGACAGGTGTCGATCACTGAAGCTTTCTTT | CAWSPGQVSITEAFF | TRBJ1-1 | TRBV30 | few | TRBD1
TGTGCCAGCAGGGGACCCGACAGGGGTGGATCCTACGAGCAGTACTTC | CASRGPDRGGSYEQYF | TRBJ2-7 | TRBV28 | . | TRBD1
TGTGCCAGCTCCCGTAACAGGGGAAACTCCTACAATGAGCAGTTCTTC | CASSRNRGNSYNEQFF | TRBJ2-1 | TRBV18 | . | TRBD1
TGTGCCAGCAGCTTAGGGGGGAGCTTGGGCGGTACCCAGCATTTT | CASSLGGSLGGTQHF | TRBJ1-5 | TRBV7-8 | . | .
TGTGCCAGTAGCTGGGGCAGGGGCTTGGGCGAGCAGTACTTC | CASSWGRGLGEQYF | TRBJ2-7 | TRBV19 | . | .
TGTGCCATAGGGACCTGGGGCACTGAAGCTTTCTTT | CAIGTWGTEAFF | TRBJ1-1 | TRBV10-3 | . | .
TGTGCCAGCACTATTGGGGAAGGATTAAGCAATCAGCCCCAGCATTTT | CASTIGEGLSNQPQHF | TRBJ1-5 | TRBV6-6 | . | .
TGCGCCAGCAGCTTCCAAGCGGGAGGAGGATACGAGCAGTACTTC | CASSFQAGGGYEQYF | TRBJ2-7 | TRBV5-1 | . | TRBD2
TGTGCCAGCTCGCGGCAAGGGGGACACACAGATACGCAGTATTTT | CASSRQGGHTDTQYF | TRBJ2-3 | TRBV6-1 | . | .
TGTGCCAGCAGTTCCCGGGTAGACGAGACCCAGTACTTC | CASSSRVDETQYF | TRBJ2-5 | TRBV28 | few | .
TGCAGCGTTGTCCTTGGGACTAGCCACGGGGAGCTGTTTTTT | CSVVLGTSHGELFF | TRBJ2-2 | TRBV29-1 | . | TRBD2
TGTGCCAGCAGCGGACAGGGGGCGTTTGTACCAGATGGCTACACCTTC | CASSGQGAFVPDGYTF | TRBJ1-2 | TRBV9 | . | TRBD1
TGCAGCGTTGGCAGACAGGATGGCTACACCTTC | CSVGRQDGYTF | TRBJ1-2 | TRBV29-1 | . | .
TGTGCCAGCAGTACTGAAGCGGGGTTATCCTACAATGAGCAGTTCTTC | CASSTEAGLSYNEQFF | TRBJ2-1 | TRBV6-4 | . | TRBD2
TGTGCCAGCAGTGGGGACAGGAATAATTCACCCCTCCACTTT | CASSGDRNNSPLHF | TRBJ1-6 | TRBV2 | . | TRBD1
TGTGCCAGCAGTTTATCCACGACTAGCGGGAGGGCCTACAATGAGCAGTTCTTC | CASSLSTTSGRAYNEQFF | TRBJ2-1 | TRBV27 | . | TRBD2
TGTGCCAGCAGTTTACGACAGGGCCCCGGCTATGGCTACACCTTC | CASSLRQGPGYGYTF | TRBJ1-2 | TRBV27 | . | TRBD1
TGTGCCAGCAGCTTGACGACAGATACGCAGTATTTT | CASSLTTDTQYF | TRBJ2-3 | TRBV5-4 | . | .
TGTGCCAGCTCACCACAAGGAGAGCTCAACACTGAAGCTTTCTTT | CASSPQGELNTEAFF | TRBJ1-1 | TRBV18 | . | .
TGTGCCAGCAGCCAAGCGGGGGGCGCAGATACGCAGTATTTT | CASSQAGGADTQYF | TRBJ2-3 | TRBV4-2 | . | .
TGTGCCAGTAGTATGATGTGGCGGGGGGCATCACCCTCCTACAATGAGCAGTTCTTC | CASSMMWRGASPSYNEQFF | TRBJ2-1 | TRBV19 | . | TRBD2
TGCGCCAGCAGCTTACTCGACCCAGGCGCCACTGAAGCTTTCTTT | CASSLLDPGATEAFF | TRBJ1-1 | TRBV5-1 | . | .
TGTGCCAGCAGCTTAGGCCGGGTGAGGGGCCCCAACTATGGCTACACCTTC | CASSLGRVRGPNYGYTF | TRBJ1-2 | TRBV7-6 | . | .